This T cell receptor beta chain was identified in a study of early T cells in non-severe SARS-CoV-2 infection. MiXCR, applied by TCRdb to the 5' RACE reads, yields one record per CDR3 protein. The sample yields tens of thousands of distinct CDR3 sequences, 10% to 15% seen once. Study outcomes and limitations: Missing private and CD4 specificities, VDJdb matching favored anti-spike CD8 responses.

This clonotype showed up just a few times. As yet, its antigen is unknown. CDR3 length: 13 residues. Germline CDR1 is DFQATT and CDR2 is SNEGSKA (reference sequence). The ends were cut back, 6 bases at V and 2 bases at J, with 12 bases in the middle. The V and J genes are TRBV20-1 and TRBJ2-3; D is possibly TRBD1 or TRBD2 (6 bases each). This TCR derives from an adult who was a healthcare worker with PCR-confirmed SARS-CoV-2 infection or an uninfected control (not recorded which). The specimen was whole blood. The chain's CDR3 is CSARGGYTDTQYF. The CDR3 DNA is TGCAGTGCCCGAGGGGGGTACACAGATACGCAGTATTTT.